This TCR beta chain was profiled in a study of T cells in tuberculosis. Study at large: IGRA-negative adolescents, IGRA-positive adolescents with latent tuberculosis and adults with active tuberculosis formed this South African cohort. Overall study results and limits: GMM-specific TCRs were nearer to active tuberculosis alpha repertoires, suggesting expansion.

Sample time point: new active TB diagnosis, blood taken before or within 7 days of starting treatment. This clone has just one count. Antigen specificity is unknown. The assay was immunoSEQ multiplex PCR, and TCRdb's table has in-frame clones only and misses some. Altogether under 35,000 clones are present, 90% to 95% being singletons, with the ten largest covering more than 6%. Germline-derived CDR1 and CDR2 are SGHVS and FQNEAQ. This CDR3 spans 16 amino acids. Between the trimmed V and J ends, which lost 1 base and 2 bases, there was a span of 13 bases. The rearrangement uses TRBV7-8 and TRBJ2-3; no clear D gene. The source is an adult with tuberculosis. Some clones in this sample may be carry-over from other donors' samples. Sequenced here: PBMCs, sampled at tuberculosis diagnosis. The DNA for the CDR3 is TGTGCCAGCAGCTTAGAGAGCCTTCTTAACACAGATACGCAGTATTTT. It specifies CASSLESLLNTDTQYF.